Described below is a single TCR beta chain sequence and its context. Its antigen remains unidentified. Terminally differentiated effector memory CD45RA+ cells were excluded by CCR7 positive selection of CD45RO-negative cells. Sequencing was performed with immunoSEQ multiplex PCR; in TCRdb, only in-frame clones are kept and a portion is missing. The sample consists of about 2.1 million clones, just over 90% of them appearing once. CDR1 is MRHNA, CDR2 SNTAGT, per germline. The CDR3 is 14 residues long. V was pared by 3 bases and J by 6 bases, with 1 base of the junction left unmatched. The source of the sample is a study of shared clonotypes between healthy human individuals. Whole-study findings and limits: Estimated clonotype richness was generally higher in naive than memory subsets. Clonotypes which were not shared had lower generation probabilities than clonotypes that all four donors shared.

This chain connects TRBV6-4 to TRBJ2-2; 10 nucleotides align to TRBD2. Sequencing used naive CD8+ T cells from PBMCs. The receptor's source is a man younger than 30 in good health. Some clones in this sample may be carry-over from other donors' samples. CDR3: CASSELAGPGELFF. The CDR3 DNA is TGTGCCAGCAGTGAACTAGCGGGACCCGGGGAGCTGTTTTTT.